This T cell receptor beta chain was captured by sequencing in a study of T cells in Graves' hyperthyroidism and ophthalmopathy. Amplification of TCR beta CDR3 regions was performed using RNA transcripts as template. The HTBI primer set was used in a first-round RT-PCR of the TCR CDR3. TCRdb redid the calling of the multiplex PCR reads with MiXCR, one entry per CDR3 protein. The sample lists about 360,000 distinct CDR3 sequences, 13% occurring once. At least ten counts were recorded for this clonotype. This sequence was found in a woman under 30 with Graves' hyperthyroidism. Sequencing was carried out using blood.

The CDR3 reads CASSGFDVGQAFNYGYTF. The CDR3 DNA reads as TGTGCCAGCAGTGGGTTTGACGTGGGACAGGCGTTTAACTATGGCTACACCTTC. The rearrangement joins TRBV6-1 to TRBJ1-2; 8 nucleotides line up with TRBD1. The CDR3 totals 18 residues. The V segment lost 4 bases and the J segment 1 base; nucleotides outside the gene matches: 14. The V gene's germline CDR1 is MNHNS and CDR2 SASEGT.